The 30 T cell receptor beta chains presented below share a single source sample, sequenced in a study of tumor and adjacent non-tumor tissue in lung cancer. The library came from three nested PCR rounds adapted from ARM-PCR protocols. TCRdb recomputed calls from the multiplex PCR reads with MiXCR, one row per CDR3 protein. The table shows 75,000 to 100,000 distinct CDR3 sequences, with roughly 70% occurring only once. The template was RNA from unsorted bulk tissue. Sample: lung tumor tissue. The source of these receptors is a man aged 60 to 69 with non-small cell lung cancer.

Note on this clonotype: Possible read error: a much larger clone is one base away. The chain couples TRBV30 to TRBJ1-6, with D possibly matching TRBD1 (5 bases). The CDR3 spans 19 residues. The germline gives CDR1 GTSNPN, CDR2 SVGIG (reference sequence). For the CDR3, the DNA is TGTACCTGGAGTTCCGACCCACGACAGTTACTTACCTATAATTCACCCCTCCACTTT. Residues: CTWSSDPRQLLTYNSPLHF.

In the case of this clonotype: The germline gene is not matched at one end of the junction; a read error may be the cause. The J gene is TRBJ2-1, the V gene TRBV6-5, with TRBD2 matching 7 bases. Per germline, CDR1 MNHEY and CDR2 SVGAGI. The CDR3 is 15 amino acids. CDR3 in DNA: TGCGCCAGCACTTACGGGATAGCGGGCCACAATGAGCAGTTCTTC. Amino acid sequence: CASTYGIAGHNEQFF.

The gene calls are TRBV7-2 and TRBJ2-3; weak D call: TRBD2 (5 bases). Germline V lookup: CDR1 SGHTA, CDR2 FQGNSA. Trimming shortened V by 4 bases and J by 5 bases, and 13 bases separated the two germline ends. The CDR3 loop spans 14 amino acids. The CDR3 spells CASSWIRRGDTQYF. In DNA, the CDR3 is TGTGCCAGCAGCTGGATCCGTCGGGGAGATACGCAGTATTTT. Looking up the rest from reference TRBV7-2 and TRBJ2-3 gives the full variable domain: GAGVSQSPSNKVTEKGKDVELRCDPISGHTALYWYRQSLGQGLEFLIYFQGNSAPDKSGLPSDRFSAERTGGSVSTLTIQRTQQEDSAVYLCASSWIRRGDTQYFGPGTRLTVL.

The chain uses TRBV14 and TRBJ1-1; D is undetermined. This CDR3 is built from 13 residues. The V end was cut by 2 bases, the J end by 3 bases, with 7 bases between. The germline V gene has CDR1 SGHDN and CDR2 FVKESK. The CDR3 bases are TGTGCCAGCAGCCAACAGACCCACACTGAAGCTTTCTTT. Its translation: CASSQQTHTEAFF.

This clonotype occurred many times. The chain couples TRBV20-1 to TRBJ2-4; the D gene is possibly TRBD1 (5 bases). The CDR3 has 14 amino acids. In germline, CDR1 is DFQATT, CDR2 SNEGSKA (reference sequence). V was cut by 1 base and J by 6 bases, with 13 bases left in between. The CDR3, as DNA: TGCAGTGCTAGAGTCACAGGCCAGCGAAACATTCAGTACTTC. It specifies CSARVTGQRNIQYF.

On this clonotype: The junction and the germline gene differ at one end; a read error may be behind it. The rearrangement joins TRBV29-1 to TRBJ1-2; the D gene is possibly TRBD1 (5 bases). CDR3 size: 15 residues. Germline V CDR1 and CDR2: SQVTM, ANQGSEA. The CDR3 DNA reads TGCAGCGTTGGAGGGACCCCGGGAGACAACTATGACTACACCTTC. It translates to CSVGGTPGDNYDYTF.

To note about this clonotype: Because the CDR3 is missing its conserved closing phenylalanine or tryptophan, this is likely a read error. The chain recombines TRBV29-1 with TRBJ2-5; possibly TRBD1 for D (5 bases). CDR3 length equals 13 residues. V lost 7 bases to trimming and J lost 2 bases, with 14 bases between them. Germline V gene sequence: CDR1 SQVTM, CDR2 ANQGSEA. The CDR3 coding sequence is TGCAGCGGAGGACATGGAACACAAGAGACCCAGTACTTA. Protein sequence: CSGGHGTQETQYL.

The V and J genes are TRBV5-4 and TRBJ1-1; D is possibly TRBD1 (6 bases). CDR3 length: 15 amino acids. CDR1 is SGHNT and CDR2 is YYREEE in the germline V gene (reference sequence). V shed 4 bases and J shed 3 bases, with 16 bases lying between them. The CDR3 spells CASSLKGERDTEAFF. The CDR3 DNA is TGTGCCAGCAGCCTGAAGGGGGAAAGAGACACTGAAGCTTTCTTT.

This clonotype has more than one count but fewer than ten. Sequence at one end of the junction differs from germline and may be a read error. V gene TRBV7-9 combines with J gene TRBJ1-1; 9 bases are a match to TRBD1. The germline CDR1 and CDR2 sequences are SEHNR and FQNEAQ (reference sequence). The CDR3 runs to 16 residues. The CDR3: CASSRTTGGPSTGAFF. In DNA form, the CDR3 reads TGTGCCAGCAGCCGAACTACAGGGGGCCCGAGCACTGGAGCTTTCTTT.

In the case of this clonotype: Since a much larger clone is just one base distant, this may be a read error. V usage is TRBV5-1 and J usage is TRBJ2-2; TRBD2 matches 9 bases. The CDR3 is 16 residues long. CDR1 and CDR2 from the germline V gene are SGHRS and YFSETQ. The V segment lost 1 base and the J segment 7 bases; nucleotides outside the gene matches: 8. The CDR3: CASSLLAGENYGELFF. CDR3 coding DNA: TGCGCCAGCAGCTTGTTAGCGGGGGAGAACTACGGGGAGCTGTTTTTT.

With respect to this clonotype: Relative to the germline gene, one junction end is altered; a read error may explain this. The V call is TRBV4-1, the J call TRBJ1-1; D remains unclear. The CDR3 loop spans 14 amino acids. The germline gives CDR1 MGHRA, CDR2 YSYEKL. CDR3 coding DNA: TGCGCCAGCAGCCAAGTGGGGATGAACGCTGAATCTTTCTTT. It encodes CASSQVGMNAESFF.

The rearrangement uses TRBV4-2 and TRBJ2-7; D is unclear. CDR1 LGHNA and CDR2 YNFKEQ come from the germline V gene. This CDR3 comprises 14 residues. Trimming pared 11 bases from V and 1 base from J, leaving 18 bases between. The DNA of the CDR3 is TGTGCCGGTAGCCCTGCCGGGCCATCCTACGAGCAGTACTTC. This encodes CAGSPAGPSYEQYF.

This clonotype occurred a few times. Mismatch with germline at one junction end may stem from a read error. The chain is built from TRBV11-1 and TRBJ2-5; the D call may be TRBD1 or TRBD2 (5 bases each). Germline CDR1 SGHAT, CDR2 FQDESV (reference sequence). The CDR3 has 15 amino acids. CDR3 region: CASSSPTSLGETQCF. The DNA of the CDR3 is TGTGCCAGCAGCTCCCCGACAAGCTTAGGGGAGACCCAGTGCTTC. Together with reference TRBV11-1 and TRBJ2-5, the CDR3 gives the full variable domain: EAEVAQSPRYKITEKSQAVAFWCDPISGHATLYWYRQILGQGPELLVQFQDESVVDDSQLPKDRFSAERLKGVDSTLKIQPAELGDSAMYLCASSSPTSLGETQCFGPGTRLLVL.

With respect to this clonotype: One junction end disagrees with the germline gene, perhaps due to a read error. This chain uses TRBV6-5 with TRBJ1-5; no clear D gene. CDR3 size: 15 residues. CDR1 is MNHEY and CDR2 is SVGAGI in the germline V gene. CDR3 in amino acids: CVSSYDQYSNQPQHF. The DNA of the CDR3 is TGTGTCAGCAGTTACGATCAATATAGCAATCAGCCCCAGCATTTT.

This chain links TRBV5-1 with TRBJ1-5; D unresolved. V was trimmed by 8 bases and J by 3 bases, leaving 18 bases between them. The CDR3 has 15 residues. Germline V lookup: CDR1 SGHRS, CDR2 YFSETQ. The CDR3 DNA follows: TGCGCCAGTAAGCCCGGGCTGGGGAACAATCAGCCCCAGCATTTT. Encoded protein: CASKPGLGNNQPQHF.

Notes on this clonotype: The conserved final phenylalanine or tryptophan is absent from the CDR3, which likely points to a read error. The chain joins TRBV11-2 to TRBJ2-7; D possibly corresponds to TRBD2 (6 bases). The V gene's germline CDR1 is SGHAT and CDR2 FQNNGV. CDR3 length: 12 residues. CDR3 in DNA: TGTGCCAGGAGCTTAGGACTACACGAGCAGTACTAC. Translation gives CARSLGLHEQYY.

To note about this clonotype: One junction end does not reproduce the germline sequence, and a read error may be involved. The gene calls are TRBV5-1 and TRBJ2-2, with a possible D match to TRBD2 (6 bases). The CDR3 sequence is 13 residues long. The V gene's germline CDR1 is SGHRS and CDR2 YFSETQ. The CDR3: CTSSPTSSRELFF. CDR3 bases: TGCACCAGCAGCCCGACTAGTTCCCGGGAGCTGTTTTTT. Combining the CDR3 with reference TRBV5-1 and TRBJ2-2 gives the whole variable domain KAGVTQTPRYLIKTRGQQVTLSCSPISGHRSVSWYQQTPGQGLQFLFEYFSETQRNKGNFPGRFSGRQFSNSRSEMNVSTLELGDSALYLCTSSPTSSRELFFGEGSRLTVL.

Comments on this clonotype: An end of the junction does not agree with germline; a read error may underlie this. The chain links TRBV11-3 to TRBJ2-1, with 9 bases that match TRBD1. Germline CDR1 and CDR2: SGHNT and YENEEA. This CDR3 has 15 amino acids. As DNA, the CDR3 is TGTTCCAGCAGCTTAGGAGAGGACAGGGGCAATAAGCAGTTCTTT. Translated: CSSSLGEDRGNKQFF.

On this clonotype: It may be a read error: a sequence one base away is much more abundant. For the CDR3, the DNA is TGTGCCAGCAGTTACTCTTTCGGGGAGCTTACCGAGGAGCTGTTTTTT. Its protein product is CASSYSFGELTEELFF. The chain is built from TRBV6-5 and TRBJ2-2; D is perhaps TRBD2 (5 bases). The CDR3 runs to 16 residues. The germline V gene encodes CDR1 MNHEY and CDR2 SVGAGI.

V and J are TRBV11-2 and TRBJ2-1; a weak D match, TRBD2 (6 bases). The CDR3 is 16 residues long. Germline CDR1 reads SGHAT; CDR2 reads FQNNGV. In DNA form, the CDR3 reads TGTAGCAGCAGCTTAGATCGGCTGGGGACTCGGGGAGAGCAGTTCTTC. It encodes CSSSLDRLGTRGEQFF.

This clonotype showed up just once. This may stem from a read error, because a much larger clone lies one nucleotide away. The rearrangement joins TRBV18 to TRBJ2-3; D unresolved. The CDR3 spans 18 residues. CDR1 and CDR2 (germline): KGHSH, LQKENI. The CDR3 sequence is CARSPDPSFAQSGDTQYF. Written as DNA, the CDR3 is TGTGCCAGGTCACCAGATCCTTCCTTCGCACAATCGGGAGATACGCAGTATTTT.

Worth noting for this clonotype: One base away lies a much larger clone, so this may be a sequencing read error. This chain joins TRBV5-1 and TRBJ2-5; D uncertain. This CDR3 comprises 13 residues. Germline lookup yields CDR1 SGHRS and CDR2 YFSETQ. The CDR3 region has the DNA TGCCCCAGCAGCTTTGTCGGCGGAGAGACCCAGTACTTC. Encoded protein: CPSSFVGGETQYF.

This clonotype occurred many times. The chain carries TRBV10-3 and TRBJ2-3, with TRBD2 identical over 8 bases. This CDR3 comprises 15 residues. V lost 3 bases, J lost 5 bases, and 7 bases stayed unmatched. Germline CDR1 ENHRY, CDR2 SYGVKD. The CDR3 DNA reads as TGTGCCATCAGTGATAGCGGGGCCTCAGGAGATACGCAGTATTTT. This translates into CAISDSGASGDTQYF.

This clonotype was found many times. The rearrangement joins TRBV12-5 to TRBJ1-5; D remains unclear. Germline V gives CDR1 LGHNT, CDR2 FRNRAP. CDR3 length equals 12 residues. V was cut by 0 bases and J by 9 bases, with 6 bases left in between. CDR3: CASGLVEGPQHF. The CDR3 region has the DNA TGTGCTAGTGGTTTGGTAGAGGGGCCCCAGCATTTT.

Worth noting for this clonotype: This may arise from a read error, as a much more abundant clone is one base away. The genes are TRBV18 and TRBJ1-4; D uncertain. The germline CDR1 and CDR2 sequences are KGHSH and LQKENI. V lost 7 bases, J lost 7 bases, and 19 bases lay in between. This CDR3 comprises 15 residues. The CDR3 DNA is TGTGCCAGCTACGCGAGGACGGGTTCAGCTGAAAAACTGTTTTTT. It yields the protein CASYARTGSAEKLFF.

Of note for this clonotype: A much bigger clone sits one base away, suggesting this may be a read error. The chain couples TRBV18 to TRBJ1-4; no reliable D call. The CDR3 runs to 15 residues. Trimming took off 6 bases at V and 7 bases at J, with 18 bases between the two ends. CDR1 is KGHSH, CDR2 LQKENI, per germline. DNA for the CDR3: TGTGCCAGCTCCTCGAGGACGGGTTCAGCTGAAAAACTGTTTTTT. Amino acids: CASSSRTGSAEKLFF.

As regards this clonotype: At one boundary the junction diverges from the germline segment, which might be a read error. For the CDR3, the DNA is TGTGCCAGCAGTTCAGGGACAGGATGCACCCGGGAGCTGTTTTTT. Translated: CASSSGTGCTRELFF. V is TRBV12-3 or TRBV12-4 and J is TRBJ2-2; 8 bases fit TRBD1. The CDR3 sequence is 15 residues long.

With respect to this clonotype: A much more abundant neighbour one base away suggests this may be a read error. This chain joins TRBV13 and TRBJ2-2; 7 bases fit TRBD1. The CDR3 is made up of 17 amino acids. Germline V gene data show CDR1 as PRHDT and CDR2 as FYEKMQ (reference sequence). J gave up 0 bases and V 6 bases, and 10 bases lay outside the gene matches. CDR3 in DNA: TGTGCCAGCAGAACTGACAGGGCCTTTGCGAACACCGGGGAGCTGTTTTTT. Protein: CASRTDRAFANTGELFF.

A note on this clonotype: With a much larger clone just one base away, this may be a read error. This rearrangement joins TRBV18 to TRBJ2-7; D is undetermined. Germline-derived CDR1 and CDR2 are KGHSH and LQKENI. V lost 2 bases, J lost 3 bases, and 14 bases lay in between. The CDR3 has 15 residues. The CDR3, as DNA: TGTGCCAGCTCACCAGGGTCAGGCATAATCTACGAGCAGTACTTC. It encodes CASSPGSGIIYEQYF.

This clonotype was recorded many times. The J gene is TRBJ2-1, the V gene TRBV7-9; TRBD2 matches at 10 bases. Germline V gives CDR1 SEHNR, CDR2 FQNEAQ (reference sequence). The CDR3 extends over 15 amino acids. The J segment lost 9 bases and the V segment lost 5 bases, leaving 10 bases of the junction unmatched. The chain's CDR3 is CASSRTSGLLGEQFF. The CDR3 bases are TGTGCCAGCAGCCGGACTAGCGGCCTACTTGGTGAGCAGTTCTTC.